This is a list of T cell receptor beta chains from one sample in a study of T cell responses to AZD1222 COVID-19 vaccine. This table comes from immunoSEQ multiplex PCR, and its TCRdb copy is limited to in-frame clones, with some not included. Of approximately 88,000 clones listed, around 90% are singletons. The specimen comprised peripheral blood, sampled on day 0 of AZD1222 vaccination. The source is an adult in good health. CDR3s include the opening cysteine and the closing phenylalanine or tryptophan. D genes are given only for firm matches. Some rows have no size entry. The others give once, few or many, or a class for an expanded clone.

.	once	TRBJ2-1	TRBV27	CASASTSFGAYNEQFF	TGTGCCAGCGCGTCGACTAGTTTTGGAGCCTACAATGAGCAGTTCTTC
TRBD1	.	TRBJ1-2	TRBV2	CASSDLTSPGQGRDYGYTF	TGTGCCAGCAGCGACCTGACCTCACCCGGACAGGGAAGGGACTATGGCTACACCTTC
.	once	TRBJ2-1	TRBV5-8	CASSLRDAPGHEQFF	TGTGCCAGCAGCTTGAGGGACGCGCCCGGGCATGAGCAGTTCTTC
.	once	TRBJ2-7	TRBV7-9	CASSPEHYEQYF	TGTGCCAGCAGCCCCGAACACTACGAGCAGTACTTC
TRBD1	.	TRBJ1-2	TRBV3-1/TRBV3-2	CASSQFLTGEAYGYTF	TGTGCCAGCAGCCAATTCCTGACAGGGGAGGCCTATGGCTACACCTTC
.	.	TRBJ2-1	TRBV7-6	CASSPSGTEQFF	TGTGCCAGCAGTCCGTCAGGGACTGAGCAGTTCTTC
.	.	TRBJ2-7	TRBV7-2	CASSLTTVPNEQYF	TGTGCCAGCAGCCTAACGACAGTTCCAAACGAGCAGTACTTC
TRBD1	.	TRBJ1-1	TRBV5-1	CASSRPGGMNTEAFF	TGCGCCAGCAGCCGGCCAGGGGGCATGAACACTGAAGCTTTCTTT
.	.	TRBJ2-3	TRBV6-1	CASSEGLARDPDTQYF	TGTGCCAGCAGTGAAGGTCTAGCGAGGGACCCAGATACGCAGTATTTT
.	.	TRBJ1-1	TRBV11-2	CASSSTGNTEAFF	TGTGCCAGCAGCTCCACAGGGAACACTGAAGCTTTCTTT
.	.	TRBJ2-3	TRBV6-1	CASSEAGLIGGTQYF	TGTGCCAGCAGTGAAGCTGGCCTGATAGGCGGTACGCAGTATTTT
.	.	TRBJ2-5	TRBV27	CASSLVWGGSSTQYF	TGTGCCAGCAGTTTAGTTTGGGGCGGGTCATCAACCCAGTACTTC
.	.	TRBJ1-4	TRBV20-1	CSPQEGEKLFF	TGCAGTCCCCAGGAGGGTGAAAAACTGTTTTTT
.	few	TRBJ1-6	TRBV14	CASSLASYNSPLHF	TGTGCCAGCAGCCTTGCCTCCTATAATTCACCCCTCCACTTT
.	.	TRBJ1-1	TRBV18	CASSPQGIDTEAFF	TGTGCCAGCTCACCTCAGGGGATTGACACTGAAGCTTTCTTT
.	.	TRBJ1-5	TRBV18	CASSPFASRGNQPQHF	TGTGCCAGCTCACCATTCGCCTCCAGGGGCAATCAGCCCCAGCATTTT
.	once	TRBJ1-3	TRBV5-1	CASSLPGNTIYF	TGCGCCAGCAGCTTGCCAGGAAACACCATATATTTT
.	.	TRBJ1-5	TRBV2	CASSELGSSAQHF	TGTGCCAGCAGTGAATTGGGGAGTTCGGCCCAGCATTTT
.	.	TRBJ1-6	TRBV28	CASSLFIEDSPLHF	TGTGCCAGCAGTTTATTTATTGAGGATTCACCCCTCCACTTT
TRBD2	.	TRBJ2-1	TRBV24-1	CATSDIGTRANNEQFF	TGTGCCACCAGTGACATCGGGACTAGGGCTAACAATGAGCAGTTCTTC
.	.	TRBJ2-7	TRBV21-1	CASSFGRDRKSSYEQYF	TGTGCCAGCAGCTTTGGCAGGGACAGAAAAAGCTCCTACGAGCAGTACTTC
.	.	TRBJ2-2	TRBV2	CASIGDANTGELFF	TGTGCCAGCATCGGGGACGCGAACACCGGGGAGCTGTTTTTT
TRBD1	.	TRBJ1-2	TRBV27	CASRKTGSNYGYTF	TGTGCCAGCAGAAAGACAGGGTCCAACTATGGCTACACCTTC
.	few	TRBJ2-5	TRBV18	CASSPGPKETQYF	TGTGCCAGCTCACCCGGGCCCAAAGAGACCCAGTACTTC
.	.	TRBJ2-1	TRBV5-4	CASSLATMKGSEQFF	TGTGCCAGCAGCTTGGCCACGATGAAGGGAAGTGAGCAGTTCTTC
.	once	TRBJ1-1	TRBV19	CASSTVSTEAFF	TGTGCCAGTAGTACGGTTAGCACTGAAGCTTTCTTT
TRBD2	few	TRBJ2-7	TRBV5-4	CASSASSGGAYEQYF	TGTGCCAGCAGCGCCTCTAGCGGGGGGGCCTACGAGCAGTACTTC
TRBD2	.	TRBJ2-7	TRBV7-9	CASSLEASGLYEQYF	TGTGCCAGCAGCTTAGAGGCTAGCGGACTCTACGAGCAGTACTTC
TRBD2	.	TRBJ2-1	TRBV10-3	CAISRASSGSGSYNEQFF	TGTGCCATCAGCCGGGCTTCTAGCGGGAGCGGGTCCTACAATGAGCAGTTCTTC
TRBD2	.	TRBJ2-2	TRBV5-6	CASSPEGLAGETGELFF	TGTGCCAGCAGCCCGGAGGGACTAGCGGGAGAAACCGGGGAGCTGTTTTTT
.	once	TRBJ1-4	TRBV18	CASSRSVATNEKLFF	TGTGCCAGCTCACGATCAGTTGCAACTAATGAAAAACTGTTTTTT
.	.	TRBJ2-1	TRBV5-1	CASSGRSSSYNEQFF	TGCGCCAGCAGCGGCCGGTCTAGCTCCTACAATGAGCAGTTCTTC
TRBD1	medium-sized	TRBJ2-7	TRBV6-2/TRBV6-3	CASSSGTGAAEQYF	TGTGCCAGCAGTTCCGGGACAGGGGCCGCCGAGCAGTACTTC
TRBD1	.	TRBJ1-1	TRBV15	CATSESGTEVTEAFF	TGTGCCACCAGCGAATCCGGGACAGAAGTCACTGAAGCTTTCTTT
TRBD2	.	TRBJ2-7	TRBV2	CASSTGLAGVGEQYF	TGTGCCAGCAGCACTGGACTAGCGGGAGTTGGCGAGCAGTACTTC
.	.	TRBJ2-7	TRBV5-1	CASSLRQGNLGEQYF	TGCGCCAGCAGCTTGCGCCAGGGGAACTTAGGGGAGCAGTACTTC
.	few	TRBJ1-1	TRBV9	CASAPPEDTEAFF	TGTGCCAGCGCCCCCCCGGAGGACACTGAAGCTTTCTTT
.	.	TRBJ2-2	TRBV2	CASSEYVGELFF	TGTGCCAGCAGTGAATATGTGGGGGAGCTGTTTTTT
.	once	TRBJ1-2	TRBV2	CASSGRAFGYTF	TGTGCCAGCAGTGGAAGGGCTTTCGGCTACACCTTC
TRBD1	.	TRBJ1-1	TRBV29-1	CSVGVGQGRRGTEAFF	TGCAGCGTTGGGGTAGGACAGGGACGGAGGGGCACTGAAGCTTTCTTT
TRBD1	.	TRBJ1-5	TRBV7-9	CASSLQGERQPQHF	TGTGCCAGCAGCCTTCAGGGGGAGCGGCAGCCCCAGCATTTT
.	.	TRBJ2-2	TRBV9	CASSATTGELFF	TGTGCCAGCAGCGCTACGACCGGGGAGCTGTTTTTT
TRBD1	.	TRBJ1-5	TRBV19	CASTITGDQPQHF	TGTGCCAGTACCATCACAGGGGATCAGCCCCAGCATTTT
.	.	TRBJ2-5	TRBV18	CASSPLSAETQYF	TGTGCCAGCTCACCGCTTAGCGCGGAGACCCAGTACTTC
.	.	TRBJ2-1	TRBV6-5	CASSYGGQDEQFF	TGTGCCAGCAGTTACGGGGGCCAGGATGAGCAGTTCTTC
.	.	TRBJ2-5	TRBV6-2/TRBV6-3	CASSYGQETQYF	TGTGCCAGCAGTTACGGTCAAGAGACCCAGTACTTC
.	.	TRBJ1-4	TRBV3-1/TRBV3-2	CASSQGLFTNEKLFF	TGTGCCAGCAGCCAAGGACTTTTCACTAATGAAAAACTGTTTTTT
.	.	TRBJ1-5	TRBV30	CAWSVRGSQPQHF	TGTGCCTGGAGTGTAAGGGGAAGTCAGCCCCAGCATTTT
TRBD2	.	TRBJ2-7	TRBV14	CASSRLLAGGPLGEQYF	TGTGCCAGCAGCCGCCTACTAGCGGGAGGCCCGCTGGGTGAGCAGTACTTC
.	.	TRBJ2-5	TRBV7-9	CASSLPPGSGEETQYF	TGTGCCAGCAGCTTACCGCCGGGGAGCGGAGAAGAGACCCAGTACTTC
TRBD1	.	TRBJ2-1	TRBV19	CASIPGQGSNEQFF	TGTGCCAGTATCCCGGGACAGGGTAGCAATGAGCAGTTCTTC
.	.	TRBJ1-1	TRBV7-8	CASRFDSMNTEAFF	TGTGCCAGCAGATTCGACAGCATGAACACTGAAGCTTTCTTT
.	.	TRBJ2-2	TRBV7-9	CASSLLARDTGELFF	TGTGCCAGCAGCTTACTAGCGCGGGACACCGGGGAGCTGTTTTTT
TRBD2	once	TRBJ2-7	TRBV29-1	CSAEWEGSNEQYF	TGCAGCGCCGAATGGGAGGGGTCCAACGAGCAGTACTTC
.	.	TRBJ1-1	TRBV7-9	CASSNPPNTEAFF	TGTGCCAGCAGCAACCCCCCCAACACTGAAGCTTTCTTT
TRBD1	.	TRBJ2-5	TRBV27	CASSPTGQETQYF	TGTGCCAGCAGTCCGACAGGGCAAGAGACCCAGTACTTC
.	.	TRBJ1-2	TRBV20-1	CSARASYGYTF	TGCAGTGCTAGAGCCTCCTATGGCTACACCTTC
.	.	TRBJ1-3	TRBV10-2	CASRDTVFSGNTIYF	TGCGCCTCCCGGGACACCGTTTTCTCTGGAAACACCATATATTTT
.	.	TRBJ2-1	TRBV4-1	CASSQDFPGNEQFF	TGCGCCAGCAGCCAAGATTTTCCAGGCAATGAGCAGTTCTTC
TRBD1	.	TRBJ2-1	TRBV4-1	CASSQPPGQGWNEQFF	TGCGCCAGCAGCCAACCACCGGGACAGGGGTGGAATGAGCAGTTCTTC